The entry below gives a single T cell receptor beta chain sequence along with its context. Its antigen remains unidentified. This CDR3 is 15 amino acids long. Germline loops: CDR1 SGHDN, CDR2 FVKESK. The ends lost 8 bases at V and 4 bases at J; junction bases unmatched: 10. The data derive from a study of beta chain features in type 1 diabetes. Study outcomes and limitations: Whether HLA type influences TCRB rearrangement remained unresolved here. Among patients with Type 1 diabetes, TCRB CDR3s were moderately but significantly shorter in every one of the four CD4+ subsets.

cDNA synthesis used the whole RNA isolate, giving expressed TCRB sequences. TCRdb keeps only in-frame clones here, not all; method: immunoSEQ multiplex PCR. The repertoire includes about 340,000 clones, around 9% of them detected once, and less than 1.2% sits in the top ten. The sequence derives from a man aged 25 to 40 with type 1 diabetes. The chain employs TRBV14 and TRBJ2-3, with 9 bases fitting TRBD1. The specimen was central memory CD4+ T cells from blood. The CDR3 DNA is TGTGCCAGCGCCTCCGGGACAGGGCCCGCAGATACGCAGTATTTT. It codes for CASASGTGPADTQYF.